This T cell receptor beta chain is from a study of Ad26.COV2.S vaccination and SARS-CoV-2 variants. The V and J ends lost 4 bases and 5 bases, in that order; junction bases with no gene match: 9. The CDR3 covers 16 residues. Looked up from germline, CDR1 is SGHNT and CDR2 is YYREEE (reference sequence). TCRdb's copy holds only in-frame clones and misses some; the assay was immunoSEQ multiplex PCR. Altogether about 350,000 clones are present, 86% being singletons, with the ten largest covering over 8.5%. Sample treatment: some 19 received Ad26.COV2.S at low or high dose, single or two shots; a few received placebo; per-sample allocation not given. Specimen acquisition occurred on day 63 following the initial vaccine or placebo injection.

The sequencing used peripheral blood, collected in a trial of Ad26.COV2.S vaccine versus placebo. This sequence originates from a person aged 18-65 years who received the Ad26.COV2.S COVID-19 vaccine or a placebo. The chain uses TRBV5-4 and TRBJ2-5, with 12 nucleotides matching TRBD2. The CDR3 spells CASSESLAGGRETQYF. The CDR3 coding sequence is TGTGCCAGCAGCGAGTCACTAGCGGGGGGTAGGGAGACCCAGTACTTC. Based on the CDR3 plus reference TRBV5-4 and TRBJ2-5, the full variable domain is ETGVTQSPTHLIKTRGQQVTLRCSSQSGHNTVSWYQQALGQGPQFIFQYYREEENGRGNFPPRFSGLQFPNYSSELNVNALELDDSALYLCASSESLAGGRETQYFGPGTRLLVL.